Presented here are 32 T cell receptor beta chains from one specimen sequenced in a study of blood T cell repertoires in COVID-19 (TCRdb year 2020). The method was the immunoSEQ multiplex PCR assay. TCRdb mirrors the immuneACCESS table, restricted to in-frame sequences. Some clones are absent from its copies; in checked studies, under half trace to an unresolved V gene, and the reason for the others is unknown. This sample holds 80,000 to 100,000 clones; about 74% were observed only once. Jointly, the top ten make up roughly 4% of the sample. The sequenced sample was peripheral blood. Receptors originate from a man in his 70s with COVID-19, enrolled during active disease.

In its sample, this clone was seen once. This rearrangement joins TRBV4-1 to TRBJ2-3; 7 bases align to TRBD1. After removal of 0 bases from V and 8 bases from J, the junction contained 2 bases not matched to a gene. Germline V gene lookup returns CDR1 MGHRA and CDR2 YSYEKL. There are 13 residues in the CDR3. CDR3 bases: TGCGCCAGCAGCCAAGAAAGACAGGGTACGCAGTATTTT. Its protein product is CASSQERQGTQYF.

The chain links TRBV7-2 to TRBJ2-7, with 7 bases that match TRBD1. V lost 5 bases, J lost 1 base, and 5 bases stayed unmatched. Germline loops: CDR1 SGHTA, CDR2 FQGNSA. This CDR3 comprises 14 residues. In nucleotides, the CDR3 is TGTGCCAGCAGCCCACAGACAGGGTCCTACGAGCAGTACTTC. As protein: CASSPQTGSYEQYF.

This clone was counted a single time. The chain combines TRBV4-1 with TRBJ1-2; TRBD1 agrees at 7 bases. This CDR3 region has 15 residues. CDR1 and CDR2 from the germline V gene are MGHRA and YSYEKL. Trimming removed 4 bases from V and 5 bases from J; junction bases left unmatched: 10. Here the CDR3 DNA reads TGCGCCAGCAGCCCCTATACAGGGGTGGGGTATGGCTACACCTTC. Translated, it gives CASSPYTGVGYGYTF.

The chain recombines TRBV7-2 with TRBJ2-5; no clear D. This CDR3 contains 14 residues. The germline gives CDR1 SGHTA, CDR2 FQGNSA. The germline V and J ends were trimmed by 3 bases and 5 bases, with 13 bases remaining between them. The DNA for the CDR3 is TGTGCCAGCAGCTTCGTAGCCCCCGGCGAGACCCAGTACTTC. Translation gives CASSFVAPGETQYF.

Here the CDR3 reads CASSGMDRLSSGANVLTF. The CDR3 DNA reads as TGTGCCAGCTCAGGCATGGACAGATTGAGCTCTGGGGCCAACGTCCTGACTTTC. The chain carries TRBV18 and TRBJ2-6; D may be TRBD1 (6 bases). The CDR3 runs 18 residues. Germline V gene data show CDR1 as KGHSH and CDR2 as LQKENI. V was pared by 5 bases and J by 0 bases, with 17 bases between.

This chain uses TRBV29-1 with TRBJ2-3; tentatively, D is TRBD2 (6 bases). This CDR3 has 14 residues. CDR1 is SQVTM, CDR2 ANQGSEA, per germline. The germline V and J ends were trimmed by 7 bases and 3 bases, with 17 bases remaining between them. CDR3: CSAGGGSGTDTQYF. CDR3 coding DNA: TGCAGCGCCGGTGGGGGAAGCGGGACAGATACGCAGTATTTT.

The gene calls are TRBV7-3 and TRBJ2-7; 14 bases align to TRBD2. The germline gives CDR1 SGHTA, CDR2 FQGTGA. The CDR3 consists of 19 residues. J gave up 5 bases and V 0 bases, and 12 bases lay outside the gene matches. CDR3 sequence: CASSLTPSAWTSGRNEQYF. The CDR3 DNA is TGTGCCAGCAGCTTAACACCTAGCGCATGGACTAGCGGGAGGAACGAGCAGTACTTC.

The J gene is TRBJ2-2, the V gene TRBV7-6; 14 bases fit TRBD2. The CDR3 runs 18 residues. CDR1 is SGHVS, CDR2 FNYEAQ, per germline. With V trimmed by 1 base and J by 4 bases, 5 bases remained unmatched. This chain's CDR3 is CASSLGLAGGSVTGELFF. The DNA for the CDR3 is TGTGCCAGCAGCTTAGGACTAGCGGGGGGGTCAGTCACCGGGGAGCTGTTTTTT.

This clone was seen once. The chain recombines TRBV7-2 with TRBJ2-1; D unresolved. The CDR3 extends over 13 amino acids. V was shortened by 5 bases and J by 3 bases, with 8 bases between the two germline ends. CDR1 SGHTA and CDR2 FQGNSA come from the germline V gene. CDR3 in DNA: TGTGCCAGCAGCCTTCAGGACTACAATGAGCAGTTCTTC. Translated, it gives CASSLQDYNEQFF. Full variable domain (missing parts from reference TRBV7-2 and TRBJ2-1): GAGVSQSPSNKVTEKGKDVELRCDPISGHTALYWYRQSLGQGLEFLIYFQGNSAPDKSGLPSDRFSAERTGGSVSTLTIQRTQQEDSAVYLCASSLQDYNEQFFGPGTRLTVL.

The chain joins TRBV5-1 to TRBJ2-5, with D hard to call. V gave up 0 bases and J gave up 2 bases, with 17 bases separating them. Germline CDR1 and CDR2: SGHRS and YFSETQ. The CDR3 is 17 amino acids. CDR3 sequence reads: CASSLAAPYIQQETQYF. DNA of the CDR3: TGCGCCAGCAGCTTGGCGGCCCCCTATATACAGCAAGAGACCCAGTACTTC.

The chain is built from TRBV3-1 (or the pseudogene TRBV3-2) and TRBJ2-2, with D hard to call. CDR3 size: 14 residues. CDR1 is LGHDT and CDR2 is YNNKEL in the germline V gene (reference sequence). V lost 5 bases and J 1 base, leaving 8 bases between the germline ends. The chain's CDR3 is CASSFSVNTGELFF. In nucleotides, the CDR3 is TGTGCCAGCAGCTTTTCGGTGAACACCGGGGAGCTGTTTTTT.

This rearrangement joins TRBV3-1 (or the pseudogene TRBV3-2) to TRBJ1-5; D unresolved. The CDR3 runs 13 residues. Germline CDR1 reads LGHDT; CDR2 reads YNNKEL (reference sequence). V lost 3 bases, J lost 5 bases, and 8 bases lay in between. The CDR3 nucleotides are TGTGCCAGCAGCCAGGTCGGGGATCAGCCCCAGCATTTT. This codes for CASSQVGDQPQHF.

The chain recombines TRBV12-3 or TRBV12-4 with TRBJ2-7; 9 bases are a match to TRBD1. Germline trimming cut 7 bases from V and 5 bases from J; bases unmatched to any gene: 6. This CDR3 comprises 13 residues. The CDR3 DNA reads TGTGCCAGCATAAACAGGGGGCAACACGAGCAGTACTTC. Translated, it gives CASINRGQHEQYF.

The rearrangement joins TRBV28 to TRBJ1-2; weak D call: TRBD1 (6 bases). Germline V lookup: CDR1 MDHEN, CDR2 SYDVKM. V was cut by 5 bases and J by 3 bases, with 13 bases left in between. The CDR3 has 14 residues. The DNA of the CDR3 is TGTGCCAGCAGTGTTACAGGGACCCACTATGGCTACACCTTC. This sequence encodes CASSVTGTHYGYTF.

The rearrangement uses TRBV4-1 and TRBJ1-2; unclear D gene. Looked up from germline, CDR1 is MGHRA and CDR2 is YSYEKL. The germline V and J ends were trimmed by 0 bases and 8 bases, with 25 bases remaining between them. The CDR3 length is 18 residues. The DNA for the CDR3 is TGCGCCAGCAGCCAAGAATGGATGAGACTTGATGCGCTCGGAGGCTACACCTTC. It codes for CASSQEWMRLDALGGYTF.

The chain employs TRBV7-2 and TRBJ1-5, with 9 bases aligning to TRBD1. The V gene end was trimmed by 5 bases and the J gene end by 3 bases; junction bases not matched to a gene: 14. Germline V gives CDR1 SGHTA, CDR2 FQGNSA. The CDR3 has 18 amino acids. The CDR3 nucleotides read TGTGCCAGCAGCCCAAAGGGACAGGGCCCGACCAACAATCAGCCCCAGCATTTT. It specifies CASSPKGQGPTNNQPQHF.

The chain carries TRBV7-6 and TRBJ2-2; maybe TRBD2 (5 bases). Trimming stripped 5 bases from V and 4 bases from J, with 14 bases between. Germline assignment: CDR1 SGHVS and CDR2 FNYEAQ. The CDR3 sequence is 15 residues long. This CDR3 is CASSQAARATGELFF. The CDR3 bases are TGTGCCAGCAGCCAAGCGGCGAGGGCCACCGGGGAGCTGTTTTTT.

DNA of the CDR3: TGTGCCAGCAGCTCGGAGGAGTTCGACACCGGGGAGCTGTTTTTT. Translation gives CASSSEEFDTGELFF. V and J are TRBV7-9 and TRBJ2-2; tentative D call: TRBD2 (5 bases). Between the trimmed V and J ends, which lost 4 bases and 3 bases, there was a span of 12 bases. The CDR3 covers 15 residues. The V gene's germline CDR1 is SEHNR and CDR2 FQNEAQ (reference sequence).

This chain links TRBV19 with TRBJ2-7; TRBD2 matches at 8 bases. Looked up from germline, CDR1 is LNHDA and CDR2 is SQIVND (reference sequence). V lost 5 bases, J lost 3 bases, and 6 bases stayed unmatched. CDR3 length: 14 residues. In nucleotides, the CDR3 is TGTGCCAGTAGTGGTCTAGCGGGCTTCTACGAGCAGTACTTC. Translation gives CASSGLAGFYEQYF.

This chain links TRBV5-6 with TRBJ1-3; unclear D gene. CDR1 SGHDT and CDR2 YYEEEE come from the germline V gene. Trimming left V 0 bases short and J 1 base short, with 8 bases between. The CDR3 is made up of 15 amino acids. This CDR3 reads CASSLDGLSGNTIYF. The CDR3 region has the DNA TGTGCCAGCAGCTTGGACGGTTTATCTGGAAACACCATATATTTT.

V gene TRBV27 combines with J gene TRBJ2-7; 9 bases align to TRBD2. Germline lookup yields CDR1 MNHEY and CDR2 SMNVEV (reference sequence). This CDR3 spans 15 amino acids. The ends lost 6 bases at V and 3 bases at J; junction bases unmatched: 9. The CDR3 spells CASSSIAGVNYEQYF. CDR3 nucleotides: TGTGCCAGCAGCTCAATAGCGGGAGTTAACTACGAGCAGTACTTC.

This clone was seen ten or more times. The V gene is TRBV28, the J gene TRBJ1-3; D gene uncertain. Trimming pared 7 bases from V and 1 base from J, leaving 11 bases between. The length of the CDR3 is 14 residues. Germline V gives CDR1 MDHEN, CDR2 SYDVKM. The CDR3 DNA reads as TGTGCCAGCATAGGAGGAGCTTCTGGAAACACCATATATTTT. Protein product: CASIGGASGNTIYF.

The rearrangement joins TRBV2 to TRBJ2-3, with 11 bases that match TRBD2. CDR1 is SNHLY, CDR2 FYNNEI, per germline. V shed 6 bases, J shed 0 bases, and the junction held 8 bases outside the gene matches. The CDR3 sequence is 17 residues long. This CDR3 is CASSPGLAAYSTDTQYF. The CDR3 bases are TGTGCCAGCAGCCCGGGACTAGCGGCCTATAGCACAGATACGCAGTATTTT.

This clone was seen only once. The chain employs TRBV3-1 (or the pseudogene TRBV3-2) and TRBJ2-7; 12 nucleotides line up with TRBD2. V was clipped by 4 bases and J by 5 bases; unmatched bases: 12. The CDR3 loop spans 17 amino acids. Per the germline V gene, CDR1 is LGHDT and CDR2 is YNNKEL (reference sequence). The CDR3 loop is CASSRDQGLAGVNEQYF. CDR3 nucleotides: TGTGCCAGCAGCCGCGACCAGGGACTAGCGGGTGTCAACGAGCAGTACTTC.

The chain carries TRBV5-1 and TRBJ1-1; TRBD1 might be the D (5 bases). Trimming stripped 4 bases from V and 8 bases from J, with 18 bases between. The CDR3 runs to 14 residues. Germline CDR1 reads SGHRS; CDR2 reads YFSETQ. The CDR3 DNA sequence: TGCGCCAGCAGCGAAGGTTTGTCGGGGGAAGAAGCTTTCTTT. This codes for CASSEGLSGEEAFF. The full variable domain, its missing parts supplied by reference TRBV5-1 and TRBJ1-1, is KAGVTQTPRYLIKTRGQQVTLSCSPISGHRSVSWYQQTPGQGLQFLFEYFSETQRNKGNFPGRFSGRQFSNSRSEMNVSTLELGDSALYLCASSEGLSGEEAFFGQGTRLTVV.

This chain joins TRBV4-3 and TRBJ2-1, with 9 nucleotides matching TRBD2. The CDR3 loop spans 18 amino acids. After removal of 0 bases from V and 2 bases from J, the junction contained 8 bases not matched to a gene. Germline loops: CDR1 LGHNA, CDR2 YSLEER. The CDR3 DNA reads TGCGCCAGCAGCCAAGATGAAAGCGGGAGGTTCCCCTACAATGAGCAGTTCTTC. Translated, it gives CASSQDESGRFPYNEQFF.

This clone was seen only once. The CDR3 region is CASILEGVNGYTF. CDR3 DNA sequence: TGTGCCAGCATACTTGAGGGGGTTAATGGCTACACCTTC. This chain joins TRBV12-3 or TRBV12-4 and TRBJ1-2; D is possibly TRBD1 (6 bases). The CDR3 is made up of 13 amino acids. Trimming stripped 7 bases from V and 6 bases from J, with 15 bases between.

The table lists this clone with a count of one. The chain recombines TRBV6-2 or TRBV6-3 with TRBJ1-2, with D perhaps TRBD1 (5 bases). CDR1 is MNHEY and CDR2 is SVGEGT in the germline V gene. The CDR3 consists of 12 residues. Trimming pared 0 bases from V and 8 bases from J, leaving 7 bases between. The CDR3 loop is CASSYSTGGYTF. The CDR3 DNA is TGTGCCAGCAGTTACTCCACAGGAGGCTACACCTTC.

The rearrangement uses TRBV5-1 and TRBJ1-1; TRBD1 agrees at 9 bases. The CDR3 is 14 residues long. Unmatched junction bases numbered 5, after V lost 4 bases and J lost 4 bases. Germline V gene data show CDR1 as SGHRS and CDR2 as YFSETQ. The CDR3 nucleotides read TGCGCCAGCAGCCTAATGACAGGGGGCACTGAAGCTTTCTTT. As protein: CASSLMTGGTEAFF.

The V call is TRBV4-2, the J call TRBJ2-1, with D tentatively TRBD1 (6 bases). This CDR3 spans 14 amino acids. Deletions cut 6 bases from V and 6 bases from J, with 15 bases between. In germline, CDR1 is LGHNA, CDR2 YNFKEQ. The DNA for the CDR3 is TGTGCCAGCAGTCCGGGGCAGGGGCTCAATGAGCAGTTCTTC. Translated: CASSPGQGLNEQFF.

CDR3 bases: TGCGCCAGCAGCTTGGTGAGGGGGCAAAGAGATACGCAGTATTTT. Translation: CASSLVRGQRDTQYF. This chain connects TRBV5-1 to TRBJ2-3; 7 bases are a match to TRBD1. The CDR3 covers 15 residues. V shed 0 bases, J shed 5 bases, and the junction held 6 bases outside the gene matches. Germline V gene sequence: CDR1 SGHRS, CDR2 YFSETQ.

V and J are TRBV5-1 and TRBJ1-1; D remains unclear. CDR1 and CDR2 from the germline V gene are SGHRS and YFSETQ. V was pared by 4 bases and J by 5 bases, with 18 bases between. The CDR3 sequence is 15 residues long. The CDR3, as DNA: TGCGCCAGCAGCCTGAGCCATGAGTTGAGAACTGAAGCTTTCTTT. It specifies CASSLSHELRTEAFF.